These T cell receptor beta chains were read from a single sample in a study of CD8+CD57+ T cells in acquired aplastic anemia. Each CDR3 protein gets one entry after TCRdb re-called the reads with MiXCR. Here the sample spans about 170,000 distinct CDR3 sequences, more than 45% being singletons. The sample consisted of sorted CD4+, CD8+, or CD8+CD57+ T cells (not recorded which) from PBMCs. The receptor set was obtained from a human donor with aplastic anemia. Each CDR3 is given without its conserved first and last residue.

V,J,CDR3
TRBV7-9,TRBJ1-3,ASSPTTRRDRLNTIY
TRBV10-3,TRBJ2-2,ASNDWGGGGELF
TRBV10-3,TRBJ2-4,AISESEQGGGGIQY
TRBV20-1,TRBJ2-3,SAPGTGLGLTDTQY
TRBV11-3,TRBJ2-1,ASSGSGFNEQF
TRBV5-1,TRBJ2-7,ASSLKRGGEQY
TRBV29-1,TRBJ2-3,SVLTRTDTQY
TRBV6-1,TRBJ1-1,ASRVYQGSNTEAF
TRBV11-2,TRBJ2-5,ASIPGQGHETQY
TRBV5-5,TRBJ2-1,ASSRGRDGEQF
TRBV19,TRBJ1-5,ASSIGWGKNSNQPQH
TRBV3-1,TRBJ1-1,ASSQDGARNTEAF
TRBV20-1,TRBJ2-7,SAWTGLTSQQY
TRBV7-2,TRBJ2-2,ASSLLGTGELF
TRBV20-1,TRBJ1-2,SATGESYGYT
TRBV9,TRBJ2-1,ASSVGVYNEQF
TRBV10-1,TRBJ2-7,ATLWEGNYEQY
TRBV20-1,TRBJ2-5,SAVGVRGGAKTQY
TRBV29-1,TRBJ2-5,SAWAPPGQGETQY
TRBV10-3,TRBJ1-1,AISESGTGSTEAF
TRBV15,TRBJ1-6,ATSRDWNSPLH
TRBV7-9,TRBJ2-3,ASSHRDSTDTQY
TRBV15,TRBJ1-5,ATSNRRNQPQH
TRBV20-1,TRBJ1-4,SVRKGTGGLNEKLF
TRBV15,TRBJ1-2,ATSRRGFDYGYT
TRBV19,TRBJ2-3,ASKGQGTDTQY
TRBV7-2,TRBJ2-7,ASSFSPMRRGQY
TRBV7-8,TRBJ2-6,ASSRRGGANVLT
TRBV19,TRBJ2-3,ASRAGGTDTQY
TRBV2,TRBJ1-1,ASSERGGATEAF
TRBV7-2,TRBJ1-2,ASSSTIGRRGGYT
TRBV6-1,TRBJ1-1,ASIPDGVGTEAF
TRBV24-1,TRBJ2-1,ATSDRDGDNEQF
TRBV25-1,TRBJ1-6,ASSEIAGKNSPLH
TRBV20-1,TRBJ2-2,SASGGRRMGGELF
TRBV4-2,TRBJ1-2,ASSRQDRASPNYGYT
TRBV2,TRBJ1-1,ASSEEMRGEAS
TRBV7-9,TRBJ2-7,ASSRLIDYEQY
TRBV5-1,TRBJ1-1,ASPARTGGNTEAF
TRBV5-6,TRBJ2-1,ASSGAGGPHNEQF
TRBV7-8,TRBJ2-7,ASSPTGPPLEQY
TRBV12-5,TRBJ2-7,ASGLPGTGGGEQY
TRBV10-2,TRBJ1-4,ASSEWGPEKLF
TRBV20-1,TRBJ2-1,SAPRGGGPEQF
TRBV9,TRBJ2-3,ASSYGQGLASTDTQY
TRBV6-5,TRBJ2-5,ASSSAAGELETQY
TRBV2,TRBJ1-5,ASSVRAAGPQH